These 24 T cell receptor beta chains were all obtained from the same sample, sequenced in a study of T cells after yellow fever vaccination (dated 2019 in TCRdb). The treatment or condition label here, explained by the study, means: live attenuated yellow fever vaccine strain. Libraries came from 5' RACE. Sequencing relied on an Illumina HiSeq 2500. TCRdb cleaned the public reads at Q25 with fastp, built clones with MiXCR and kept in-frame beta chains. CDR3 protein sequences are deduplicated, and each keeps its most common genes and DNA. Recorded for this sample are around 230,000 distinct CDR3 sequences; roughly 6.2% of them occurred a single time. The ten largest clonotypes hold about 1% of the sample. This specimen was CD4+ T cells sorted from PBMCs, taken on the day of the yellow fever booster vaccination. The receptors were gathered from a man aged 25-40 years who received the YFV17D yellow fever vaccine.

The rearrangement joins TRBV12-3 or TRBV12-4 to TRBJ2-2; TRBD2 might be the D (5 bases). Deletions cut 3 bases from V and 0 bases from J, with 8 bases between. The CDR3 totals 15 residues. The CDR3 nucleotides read TGTGCCAGCAGTTTGAGGGTATCGAACACCGGGGAGCTGTTTTTT. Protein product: CASSLRVSNTGELFF.

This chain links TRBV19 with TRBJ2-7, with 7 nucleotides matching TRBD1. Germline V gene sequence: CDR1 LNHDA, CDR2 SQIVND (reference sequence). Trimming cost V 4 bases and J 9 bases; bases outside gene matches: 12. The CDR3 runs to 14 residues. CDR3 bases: TGTGCCAGTAGTAAACAGGGGCCGGCACGGGTGCAGTACTTC. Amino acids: CASSKQGPARVQYF.

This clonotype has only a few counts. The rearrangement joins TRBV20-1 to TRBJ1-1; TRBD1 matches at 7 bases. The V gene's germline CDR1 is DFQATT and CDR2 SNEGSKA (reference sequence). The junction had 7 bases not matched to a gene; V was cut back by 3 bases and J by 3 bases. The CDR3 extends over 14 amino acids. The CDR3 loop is CSASLTGRYTEAFF. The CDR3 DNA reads TGCAGTGCTAGCCTGACAGGGAGATACACTGAAGCTTTCTTT.

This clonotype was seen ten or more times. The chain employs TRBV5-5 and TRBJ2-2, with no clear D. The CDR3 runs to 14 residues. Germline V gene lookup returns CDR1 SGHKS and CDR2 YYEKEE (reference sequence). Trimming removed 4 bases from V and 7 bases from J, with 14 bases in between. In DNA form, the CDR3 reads TGTGCCAGCAGCCCCCCAGGCGGATACGGGGAGCTGTTTTTT. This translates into CASSPPGGYGELFF.

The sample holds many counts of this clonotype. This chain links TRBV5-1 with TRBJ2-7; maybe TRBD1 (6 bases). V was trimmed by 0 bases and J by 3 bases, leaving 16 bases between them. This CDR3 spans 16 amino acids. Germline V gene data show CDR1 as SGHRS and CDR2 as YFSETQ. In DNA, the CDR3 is TGCGCCAGCAGCTTGGGTACAGGGTTCTCCATCTACGAGCAGTACTTC. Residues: CASSLGTGFSIYEQYF.

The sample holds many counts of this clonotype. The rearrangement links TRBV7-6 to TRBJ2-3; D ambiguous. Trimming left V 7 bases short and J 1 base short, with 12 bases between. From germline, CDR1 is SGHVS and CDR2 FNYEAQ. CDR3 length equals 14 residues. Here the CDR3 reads CASTPTWRTDTQYF. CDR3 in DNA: TGTGCCAGCACTCCGACATGGCGCACAGATACGCAGTATTTT.

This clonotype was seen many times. The chain's CDR3 is CASSVRRGGELFF. The CDR3 DNA reads as TGTGCCAGCAGCGTACGGCGGGGCGGGGAGCTGTTTTTT. This chain uses TRBV9 with TRBJ2-2, with a tentative D call TRBD2 (6 bases). Trimming stripped 1 base from V and 7 bases from J, with 8 bases between. The CDR3 spans 13 residues. CDR1 is SGDLS and CDR2 is YYNGEE in the germline V gene.

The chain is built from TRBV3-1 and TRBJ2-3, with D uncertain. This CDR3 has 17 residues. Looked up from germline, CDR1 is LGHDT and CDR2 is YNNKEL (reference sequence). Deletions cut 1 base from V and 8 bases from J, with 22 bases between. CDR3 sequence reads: CASSQAAGRNPAGTQYF. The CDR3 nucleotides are TGTGCCAGCAGCCAAGCGGCCGGGCGGAACCCGGCAGGTACGCAGTATTTT.

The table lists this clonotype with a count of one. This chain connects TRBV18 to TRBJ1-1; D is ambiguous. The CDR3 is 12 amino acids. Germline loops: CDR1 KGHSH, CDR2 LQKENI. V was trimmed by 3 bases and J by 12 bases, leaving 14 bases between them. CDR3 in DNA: TGTGCCAGCTCACCGGATCATGGGAGATCTTTCTTT. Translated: CASSPDHGRSFF.

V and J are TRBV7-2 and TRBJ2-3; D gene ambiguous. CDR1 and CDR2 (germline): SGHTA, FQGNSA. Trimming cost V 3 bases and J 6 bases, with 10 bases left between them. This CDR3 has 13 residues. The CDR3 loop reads CASSFYPLDTQYF. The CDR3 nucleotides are TGTGCCAGCAGCTTCTACCCCCTTGATACGCAGTATTTT.

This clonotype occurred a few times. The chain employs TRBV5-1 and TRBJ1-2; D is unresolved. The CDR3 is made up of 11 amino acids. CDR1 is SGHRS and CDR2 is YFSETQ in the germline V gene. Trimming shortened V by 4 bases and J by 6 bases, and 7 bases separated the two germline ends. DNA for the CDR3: TGCGCCAGCAGCGAAGACAATGGCTACACCTTC. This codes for CASSEDNGYTF.

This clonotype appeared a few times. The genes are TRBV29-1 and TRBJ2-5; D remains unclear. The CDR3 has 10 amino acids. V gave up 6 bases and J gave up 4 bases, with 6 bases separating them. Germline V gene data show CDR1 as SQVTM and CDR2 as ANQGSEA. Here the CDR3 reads CSVKGETQYF. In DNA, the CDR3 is TGCAGCGTCAAAGGAGAGACCCAGTACTTC.

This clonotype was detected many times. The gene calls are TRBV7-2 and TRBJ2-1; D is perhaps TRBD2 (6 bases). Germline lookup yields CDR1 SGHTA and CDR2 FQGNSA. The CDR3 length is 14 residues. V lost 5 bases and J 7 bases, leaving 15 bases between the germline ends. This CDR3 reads CASSPQASDNEQFF. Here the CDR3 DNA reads TGTGCCAGCAGCCCGCAGGCTAGCGATAATGAGCAGTTCTTC. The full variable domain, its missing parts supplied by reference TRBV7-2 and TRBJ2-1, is GAGVSQSPSNKVTEKGKDVELRCDPISGHTALYWYRQSLGQGLEFLIYFQGNSAPDKSGLPSDRFSAERTGGSVSTLTIQRTQQEDSAVYLCASSPQASDNEQFFGPGTRLTVL.

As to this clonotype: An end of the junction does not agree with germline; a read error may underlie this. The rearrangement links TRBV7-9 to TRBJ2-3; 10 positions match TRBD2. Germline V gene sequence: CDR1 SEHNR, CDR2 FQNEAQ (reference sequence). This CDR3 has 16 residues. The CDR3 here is CARSLSPSGSTDTQYF. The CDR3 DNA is TGTGCCCGCAGCTTATCGCCTAGCGGGAGTACAGATACGCAGTATTTT.

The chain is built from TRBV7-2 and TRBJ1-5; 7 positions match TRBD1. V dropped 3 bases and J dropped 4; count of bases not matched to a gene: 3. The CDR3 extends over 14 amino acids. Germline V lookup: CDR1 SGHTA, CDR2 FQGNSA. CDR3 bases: TGTGCCAGCAGCTTTGGGACAGTTAATCAGCCCCAGCATTTT. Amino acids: CASSFGTVNQPQHF.

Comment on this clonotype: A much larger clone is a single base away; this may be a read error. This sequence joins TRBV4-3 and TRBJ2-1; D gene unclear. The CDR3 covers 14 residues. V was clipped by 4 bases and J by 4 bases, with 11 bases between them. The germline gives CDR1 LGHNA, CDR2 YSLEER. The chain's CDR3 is CASSRTTAYNEQFF. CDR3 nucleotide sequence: TGCGCCAGCAGCCGTACTACCGCGTACAATGAGCAGTTCTTC.

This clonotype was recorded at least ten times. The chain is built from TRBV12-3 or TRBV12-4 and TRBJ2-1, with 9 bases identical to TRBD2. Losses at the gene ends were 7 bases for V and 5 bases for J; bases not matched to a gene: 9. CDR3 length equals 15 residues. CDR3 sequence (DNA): TGTGCCAGCATTCCGTCGCTAGCGGGGAACAATGAGCAGTTCTTC. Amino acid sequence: CASIPSLAGNNEQFF.

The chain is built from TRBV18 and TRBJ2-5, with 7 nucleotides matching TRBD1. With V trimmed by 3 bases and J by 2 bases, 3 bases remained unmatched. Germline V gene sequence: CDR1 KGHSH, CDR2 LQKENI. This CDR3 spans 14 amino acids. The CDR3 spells CASSPGQKQETQYF. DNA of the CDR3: TGTGCCAGCTCACCGGGACAGAAACAAGAGACCCAGTACTTC.

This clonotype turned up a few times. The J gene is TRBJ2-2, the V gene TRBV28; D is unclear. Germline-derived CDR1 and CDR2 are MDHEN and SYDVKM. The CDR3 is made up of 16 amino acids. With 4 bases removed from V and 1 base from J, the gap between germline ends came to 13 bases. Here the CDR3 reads CASSSFGSENTGELFF. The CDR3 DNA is TGTGCCAGCAGTTCTTTTGGCTCGGAGAACACCGGGGAGCTGTTTTTT.

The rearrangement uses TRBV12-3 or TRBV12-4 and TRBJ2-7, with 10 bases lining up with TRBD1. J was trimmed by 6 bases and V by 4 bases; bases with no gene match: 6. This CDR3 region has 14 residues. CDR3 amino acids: CASSSGTGVFEQYF. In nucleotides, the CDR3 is TGTGCCAGCAGTTCCGGGACAGGGGTATTCGAGCAGTACTTC.

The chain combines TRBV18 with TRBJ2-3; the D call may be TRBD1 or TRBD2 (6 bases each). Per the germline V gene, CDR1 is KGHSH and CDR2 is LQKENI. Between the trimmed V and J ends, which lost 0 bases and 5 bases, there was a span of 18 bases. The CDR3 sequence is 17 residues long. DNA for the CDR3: TGTGCCAGCTCACCACCGATTCTGGGGGGCGCAGGAGATACGCAGTATTTT. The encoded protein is CASSPPILGGAGDTQYF. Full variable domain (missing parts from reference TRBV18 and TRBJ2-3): NAGVMQNPRHLVRRRGQEARLRCSPMKGHSHVYWYRQLPEEGLKFMVYLQKENIIDESGMPKERFSAEFPKEGPSILRIQQVVRGDSAAYFCASSPPILGGAGDTQYFGPGTRLTVL.

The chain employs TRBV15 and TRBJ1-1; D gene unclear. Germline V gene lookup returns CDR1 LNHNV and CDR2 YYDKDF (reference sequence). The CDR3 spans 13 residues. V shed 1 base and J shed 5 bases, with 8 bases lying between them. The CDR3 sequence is CATSRGEVTEAFF. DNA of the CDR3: TGTGCCACCAGCAGAGGGGAGGTAACTGAAGCTTTCTTT.

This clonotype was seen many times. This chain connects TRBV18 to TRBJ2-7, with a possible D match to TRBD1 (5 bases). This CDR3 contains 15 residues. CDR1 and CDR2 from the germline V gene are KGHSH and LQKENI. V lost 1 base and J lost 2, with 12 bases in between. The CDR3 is CASSPQGSGTYEQYF. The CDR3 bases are TGTGCCAGCTCACCACAGGGGTCAGGGACCTACGAGCAGTACTTC.

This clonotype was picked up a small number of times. The CDR3 loop reads CSARVQGASYGYTF. CDR3 nucleotides: TGCAGTGCTAGAGTCCAGGGGGCAAGCTATGGCTACACCTTC. The chain employs TRBV20-1 and TRBJ1-2, with TRBD1 identical over 8 bases. CDR3 length equals 14 residues. CDR1 and CDR2 (germline): DFQATT, SNEGSKA (reference sequence). V lost 1 base, J lost 4 bases, and 5 bases stayed unmatched.